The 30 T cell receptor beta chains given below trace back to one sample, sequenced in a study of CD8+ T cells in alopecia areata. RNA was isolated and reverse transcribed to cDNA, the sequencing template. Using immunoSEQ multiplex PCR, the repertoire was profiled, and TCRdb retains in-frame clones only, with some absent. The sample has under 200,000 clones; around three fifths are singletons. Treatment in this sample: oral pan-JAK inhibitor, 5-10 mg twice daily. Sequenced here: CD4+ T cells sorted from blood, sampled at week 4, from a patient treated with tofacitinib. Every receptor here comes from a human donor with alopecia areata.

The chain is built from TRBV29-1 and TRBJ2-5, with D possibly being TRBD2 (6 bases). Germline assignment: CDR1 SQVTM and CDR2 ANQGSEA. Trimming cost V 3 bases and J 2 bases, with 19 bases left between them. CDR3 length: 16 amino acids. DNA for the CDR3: TGCAGCGTTGAGAAGGGGTCTAGCGACTTACAAGAGACCCAGTACTTC. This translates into CSVEKGSSDLQETQYF.

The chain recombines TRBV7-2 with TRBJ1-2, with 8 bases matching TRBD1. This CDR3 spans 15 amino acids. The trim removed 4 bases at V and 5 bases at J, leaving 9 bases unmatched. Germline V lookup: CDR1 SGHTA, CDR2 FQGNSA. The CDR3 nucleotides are TGTGCCAGCAGCTCGGGACAGGCTAGTCTTTATGGCTACACCTTC. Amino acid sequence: CASSSGQASLYGYTF.

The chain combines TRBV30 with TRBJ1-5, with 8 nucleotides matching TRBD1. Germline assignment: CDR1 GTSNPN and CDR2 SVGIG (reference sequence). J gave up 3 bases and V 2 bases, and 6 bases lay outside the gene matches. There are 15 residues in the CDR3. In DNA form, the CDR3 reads TGTGCCTGGAGTACCAGGGGGCTAGTCAATCAGCCCCAGCATTTT. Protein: CAWSTRGLVNQPQHF.

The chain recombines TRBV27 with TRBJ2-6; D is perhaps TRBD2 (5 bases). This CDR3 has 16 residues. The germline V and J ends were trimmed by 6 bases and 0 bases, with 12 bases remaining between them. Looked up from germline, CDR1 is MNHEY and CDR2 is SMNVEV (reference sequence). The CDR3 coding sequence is TGTGCCAGCAGGGGAGTTCGCCACTCTGGGGCCAACGTCCTGACTTTC. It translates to CASRGVRHSGANVLTF.

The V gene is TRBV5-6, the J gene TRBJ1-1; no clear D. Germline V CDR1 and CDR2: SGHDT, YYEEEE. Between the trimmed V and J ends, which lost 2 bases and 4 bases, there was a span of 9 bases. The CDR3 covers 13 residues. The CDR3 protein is CASSFVLGTEAFF. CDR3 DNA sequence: TGTGCCAGCAGCTTTGTCCTCGGCACTGAAGCTTTCTTT.

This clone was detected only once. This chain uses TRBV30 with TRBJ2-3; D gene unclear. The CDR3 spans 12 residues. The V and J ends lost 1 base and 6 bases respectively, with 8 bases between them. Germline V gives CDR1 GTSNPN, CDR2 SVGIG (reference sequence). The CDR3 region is CAWSATTDTQYF. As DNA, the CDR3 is TGTGCCTGGAGTGCTACGACCGATACGCAGTATTTT.

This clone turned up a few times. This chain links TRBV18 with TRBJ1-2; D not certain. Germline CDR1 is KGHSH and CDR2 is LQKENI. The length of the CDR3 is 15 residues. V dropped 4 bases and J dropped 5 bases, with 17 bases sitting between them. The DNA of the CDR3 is TGTGCCAGCTCACTACGGGGTGCCGAGAGATATGGCTACACCTTC. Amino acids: CASSLRGAERYGYTF.

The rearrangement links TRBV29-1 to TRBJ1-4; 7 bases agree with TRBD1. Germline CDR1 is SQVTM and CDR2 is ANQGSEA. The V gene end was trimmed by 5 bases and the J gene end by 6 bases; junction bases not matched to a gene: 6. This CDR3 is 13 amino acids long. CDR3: CSVRQGLDEKLFF. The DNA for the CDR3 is TGCAGCGTTAGACAGGGTCTCGATGAAAAACTGTTTTTT.

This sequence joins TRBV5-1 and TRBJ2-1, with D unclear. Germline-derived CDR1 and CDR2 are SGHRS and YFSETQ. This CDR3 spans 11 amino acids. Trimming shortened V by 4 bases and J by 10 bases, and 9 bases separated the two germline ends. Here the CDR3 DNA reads TGCGCCAGCAGCCACGCGATGGAGCAGTTCTTC. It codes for CASSHAMEQFF. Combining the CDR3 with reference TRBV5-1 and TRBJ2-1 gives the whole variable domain KAGVTQTPRYLIKTRGQQVTLSCSPISGHRSVSWYQQTPGQGLQFLFEYFSETQRNKGNFPGRFSGRQFSNSRSEMNVSTLELGDSALYLCASSHAMEQFFGPGTRLTVL.

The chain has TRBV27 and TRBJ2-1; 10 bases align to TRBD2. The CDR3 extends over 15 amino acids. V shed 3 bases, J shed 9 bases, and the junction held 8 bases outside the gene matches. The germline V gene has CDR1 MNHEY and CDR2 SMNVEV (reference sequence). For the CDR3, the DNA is TGTGCCAGCAGTTTTACTAGCGGGGCGCGTACTGAGCAGTTCTTC. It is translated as CASSFTSGARTEQFF.

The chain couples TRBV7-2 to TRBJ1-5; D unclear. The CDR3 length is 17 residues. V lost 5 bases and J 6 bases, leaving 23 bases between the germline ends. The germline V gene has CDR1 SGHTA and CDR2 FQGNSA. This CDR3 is CASSPRPTAVRSQPQHF. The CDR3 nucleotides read TGTGCCAGCAGCCCACGCCCGACTGCAGTCCGGAGTCAGCCCCAGCATTTT. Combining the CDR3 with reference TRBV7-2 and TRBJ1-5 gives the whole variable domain GAGVSQSPSNKVTEKGKDVELRCDPISGHTALYWYRQSLGQGLEFLIYFQGNSAPDKSGLPSDRFSAERTGGSVSTLTIQRTQQEDSAVYLCASSPRPTAVRSQPQHFGDGTRLSIL.

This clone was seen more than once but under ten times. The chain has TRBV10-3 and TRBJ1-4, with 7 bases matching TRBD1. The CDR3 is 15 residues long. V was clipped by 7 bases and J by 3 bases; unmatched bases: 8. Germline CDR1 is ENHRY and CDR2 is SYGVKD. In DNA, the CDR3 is TGTGCCATCACCACAGTTGGGACAGCTAATGAAAAACTGTTTTTT. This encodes CAITTVGTANEKLFF.

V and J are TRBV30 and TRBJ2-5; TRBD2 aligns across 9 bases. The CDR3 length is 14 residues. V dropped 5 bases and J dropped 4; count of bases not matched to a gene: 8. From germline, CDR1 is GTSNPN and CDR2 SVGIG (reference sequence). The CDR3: CAWDVGSGGETQYF. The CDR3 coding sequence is TGTGCCTGGGACGTGGGTAGCGGGGGAGAGACCCAGTACTTC.

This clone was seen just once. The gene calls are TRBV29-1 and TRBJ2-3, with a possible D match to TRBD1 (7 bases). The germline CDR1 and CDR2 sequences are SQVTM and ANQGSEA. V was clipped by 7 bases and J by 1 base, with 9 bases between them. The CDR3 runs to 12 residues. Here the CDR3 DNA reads TGCAGCGCCAGGGGGGGCACAGATACGCAGTATTTT. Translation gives CSARGGTDTQYF.

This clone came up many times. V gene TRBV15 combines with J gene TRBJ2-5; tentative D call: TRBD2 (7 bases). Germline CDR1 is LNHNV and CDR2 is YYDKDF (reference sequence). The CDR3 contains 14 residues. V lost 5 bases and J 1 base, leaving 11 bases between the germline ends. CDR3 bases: TGTGCCACCAGCGGGGGGGGCACCCAAGAGACCCAGTACTTC. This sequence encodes CATSGGGTQETQYF.

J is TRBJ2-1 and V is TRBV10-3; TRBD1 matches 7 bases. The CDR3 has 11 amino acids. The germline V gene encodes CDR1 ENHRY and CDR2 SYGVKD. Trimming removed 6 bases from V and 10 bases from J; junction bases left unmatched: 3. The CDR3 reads CAIRDRLEQFF. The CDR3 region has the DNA TGTGCCATCAGGGACAGGTTGGAGCAGTTCTTC.

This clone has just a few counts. CDR3 coding DNA: TGTGCTAGTGGTAGCCGGGACGGTCCAGATACGCAGTATTTT. Translating gives CASGSRDGPDTQYF. The chain has TRBV12-5 and TRBJ2-3; D may match TRBD1 or TRBD2 (5 bases each). The V gene's germline CDR1 is LGHNT and CDR2 FRNRAP. V dropped 5 bases and J dropped 4 bases, with 13 bases sitting between them. The CDR3 has 14 amino acids.

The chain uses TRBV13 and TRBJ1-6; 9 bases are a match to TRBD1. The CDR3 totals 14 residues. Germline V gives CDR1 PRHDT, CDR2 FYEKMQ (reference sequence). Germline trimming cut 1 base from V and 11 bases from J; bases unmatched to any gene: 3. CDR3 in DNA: TGTGCCAGCAGCTTAGACAGGGGGCGACCACCCCTCCACTTT. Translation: CASSLDRGRPPLHF.

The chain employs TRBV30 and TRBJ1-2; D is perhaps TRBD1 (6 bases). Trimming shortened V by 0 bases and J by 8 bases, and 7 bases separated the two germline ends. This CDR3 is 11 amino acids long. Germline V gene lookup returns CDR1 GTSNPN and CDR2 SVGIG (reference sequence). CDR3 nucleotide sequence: TGTGCCTGGAGTGTGGGGGCCGGCTACACCTTC. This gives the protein CAWSVGAGYTF.

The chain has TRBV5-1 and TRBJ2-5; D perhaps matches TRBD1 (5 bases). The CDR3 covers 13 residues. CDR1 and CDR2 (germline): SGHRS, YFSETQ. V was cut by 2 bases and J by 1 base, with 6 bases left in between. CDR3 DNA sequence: TGCGCCAGCAGCTTCGACAGCCAAGAGACCCAGTACTTC. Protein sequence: CASSFDSQETQYF.

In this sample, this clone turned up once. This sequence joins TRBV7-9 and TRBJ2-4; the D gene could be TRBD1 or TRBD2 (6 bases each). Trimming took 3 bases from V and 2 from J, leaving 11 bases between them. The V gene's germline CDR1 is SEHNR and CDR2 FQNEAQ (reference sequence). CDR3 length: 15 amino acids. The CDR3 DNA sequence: TGTGCCAGCAGCTTTGAGGGGGGTTCCAAAAACATTCAGTACTTC. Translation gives CASSFEGGSKNIQYF.

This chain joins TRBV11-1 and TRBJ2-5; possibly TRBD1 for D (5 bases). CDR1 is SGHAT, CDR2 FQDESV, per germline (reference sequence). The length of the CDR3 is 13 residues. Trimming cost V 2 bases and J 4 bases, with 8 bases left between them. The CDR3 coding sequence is TGTGCCAGCAGCTTATCAACAGGAGAGACCCAGTACTTC. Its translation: CASSLSTGETQYF.

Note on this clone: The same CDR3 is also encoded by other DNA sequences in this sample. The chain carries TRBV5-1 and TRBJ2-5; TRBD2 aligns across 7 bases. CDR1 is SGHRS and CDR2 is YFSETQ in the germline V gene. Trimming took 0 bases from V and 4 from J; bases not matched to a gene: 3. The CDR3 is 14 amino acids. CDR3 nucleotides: TGCGCCAGCAGCTTGGGGCCGGGGGGAGAGACCCAGTACTTC. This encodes CASSLGPGGETQYF.

This CDR3 reads CASSLWGLGTQYF. The CDR3 nucleotides read TGTGCCAGCAGCTTGTGGGGCCTGGGGACCCAGTACTTC. The chain uses TRBV7-2 and TRBJ2-5; a possible D gene is TRBD1 (5 bases). Per the germline V gene, CDR1 is SGHTA and CDR2 is FQGNSA. Trimming removed 3 bases from V and 7 bases from J, with 12 bases in between. The CDR3 runs 13 residues.

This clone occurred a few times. The CDR3 is CAWSVALPGTSGNTIYF. Here the CDR3 DNA reads TGTGCCTGGAGTGTAGCCCTCCCAGGGACCTCTGGAAACACCATATATTTT. The chain joins TRBV30 to TRBJ1-3, with D perhaps TRBD1 (5 bases). Looked up from germline, CDR1 is GTSNPN and CDR2 is SVGIG (reference sequence). Between the trimmed V and J ends, which lost 0 bases and 0 bases, there was a span of 15 bases. The CDR3 loop spans 17 amino acids.

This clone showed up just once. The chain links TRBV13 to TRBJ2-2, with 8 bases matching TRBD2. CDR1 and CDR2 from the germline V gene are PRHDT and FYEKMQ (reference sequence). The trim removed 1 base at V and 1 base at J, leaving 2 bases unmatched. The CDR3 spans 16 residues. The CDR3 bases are TGTGCCAGCAGCTTAGAAGCGGGGGTGAACACCGGGGAGCTGTTTTTT. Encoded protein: CASSLEAGVNTGELFF.

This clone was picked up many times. The CDR3 here is CASSQGRGQGATYEQYF. CDR3 coding DNA: TGTGCCAGCAGCCAAGGGCGGGGACAGGGGGCCACCTACGAGCAGTACTTC. The genes are TRBV4-2 and TRBJ2-7; 12 bases fit TRBD1. Trimming took 1 base from V and 2 from J; bases not matched to a gene: 6. This CDR3 is built from 17 residues. Germline lookup yields CDR1 LGHNA and CDR2 YNFKEQ.

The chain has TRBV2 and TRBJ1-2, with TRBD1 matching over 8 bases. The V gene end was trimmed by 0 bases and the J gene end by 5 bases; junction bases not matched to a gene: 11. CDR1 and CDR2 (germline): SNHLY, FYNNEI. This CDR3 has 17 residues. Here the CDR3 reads CASSEAGWRQGKYGYTF. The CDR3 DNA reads TGTGCCAGCAGTGAAGCCGGGTGGAGACAGGGGAAGTATGGCTACACCTTC.

CDR3 coding DNA: TGTGCCAGCAGCTTGACGGACTCCCTACGCGAAAAACTGTTTTTT. Amino acids: CASSLTDSLREKLFF. The chain links TRBV5-6 to TRBJ1-4, with D uncertain. The ends were cut back, 1 base at V and 8 bases at J, with 15 bases in the middle. The CDR3 spans 15 residues. Germline V gene sequence: CDR1 SGHDT, CDR2 YYEEEE.

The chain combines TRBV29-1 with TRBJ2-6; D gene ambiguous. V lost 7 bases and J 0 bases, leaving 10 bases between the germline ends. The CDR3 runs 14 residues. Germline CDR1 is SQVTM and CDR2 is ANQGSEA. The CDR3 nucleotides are TGCAGCGCTTCCCTGAACTCTGGGGCCAACGTCCTGACTTTC. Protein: CSASLNSGANVLTF.